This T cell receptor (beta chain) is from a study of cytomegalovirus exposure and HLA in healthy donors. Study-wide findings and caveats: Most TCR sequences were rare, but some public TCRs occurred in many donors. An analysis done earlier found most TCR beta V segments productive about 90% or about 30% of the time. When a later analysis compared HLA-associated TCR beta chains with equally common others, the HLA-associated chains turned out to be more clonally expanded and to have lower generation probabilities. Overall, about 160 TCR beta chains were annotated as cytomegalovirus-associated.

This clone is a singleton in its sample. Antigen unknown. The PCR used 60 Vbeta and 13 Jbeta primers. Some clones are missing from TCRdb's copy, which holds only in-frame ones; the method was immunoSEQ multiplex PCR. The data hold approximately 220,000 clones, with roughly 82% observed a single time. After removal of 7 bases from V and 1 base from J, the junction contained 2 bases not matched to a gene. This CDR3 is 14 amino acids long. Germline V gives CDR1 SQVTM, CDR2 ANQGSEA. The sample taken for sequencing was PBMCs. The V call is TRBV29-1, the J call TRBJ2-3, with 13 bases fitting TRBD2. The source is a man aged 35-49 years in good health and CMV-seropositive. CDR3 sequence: CSGGLAGGTDTQYF. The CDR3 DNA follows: TGCAGCGGTGGACTAGCGGGGGGCACAGATACGCAGTATTTT.